A selection of T cell receptor beta chains follows, all from one sample in a study of T cell repertoires in cytomegalovirus infection. These receptors' antigens are unknown. TCRdb used MiXCR to reprocess the reads, holding one entry per CDR3 protein. The sample consists of approximately 260,000 distinct CDR3 sequences, less than 25% of them appearing once. The sequences come from cultured PBMCs, collected from culture after CMV antigen stimulation. Receptors were obtained from a human donor in good health (CMV status not recorded). Some clones in this sample may be carry-over from other donors' samples. Each CDR3 is given with its conserved first and last residue. The order of the fields is CDR3 length, D gene, clone size, V gene, J gene, CDR3 DNA, CDR3 protein. The D gene is left open where the match is weak. Rows may omit the clone size; those that give it use once, few, many or a size class.

len: 16; d_gene: TRBD1; abundance: -; v_gene: TRBV11-2; j_gene: TRBJ2-2; CDR3nt: TGTGCCAGCAGCCAGGACAGGGGGCGGATCACCGGGGAGCTGTTTTTT; CDR3aa: CASSQDRGRITGELFF
len: 15; d_gene: TRBD1; abundance: many; v_gene: TRBV7-2; j_gene: TRBJ2-7; CDR3nt: TGTGCCAGCAGGATATTGGTACAGGGGCGCTACGAGCAGTACTTC; CDR3aa: CASRILVQGRYEQYF
len: 12; d_gene: -; abundance: -; v_gene: TRBV6-5; j_gene: TRBJ2-7; CDR3nt: TGTGCCAGCAGTTCCCAGGGTGTGGAGCAGTACTTC; CDR3aa: CASSSQGVEQYF
len: 14; d_gene: TRBD2; abundance: many; v_gene: TRBV7-2; j_gene: TRBJ2-5; CDR3nt: TGTGCCAGCAGCCCTAGCGGGTCCCAAGAGACCCAGTACTTC; CDR3aa: CASSPSGSQETQYF
len: 14; d_gene: -; abundance: many; v_gene: TRBV7-6; j_gene: TRBJ1-2; CDR3nt: TGTGCCAGCAGCCCCCTGGGAAGCCTCGGGGGCTACACCTTC; CDR3aa: CASSPLGSLGGYTF
len: 14; d_gene: -; abundance: -; v_gene: TRBV6-2/TRBV6-3; j_gene: TRBJ1-5; CDR3nt: TGTGCCAGCAGTTACGCCGGGACGATTCAGCCCCAGCATTTT; CDR3aa: CASSYAGTIQPQHF
len: 15; d_gene: TRBD1; abundance: -; v_gene: TRBV12-3/TRBV12-4; j_gene: TRBJ1-2; CDR3nt: TGTGCCAGCAGCCAGGGACAGCCATGGGGCTATGGCTACACCTTC; CDR3aa: CASSQGQPWGYGYTF
len: 15; d_gene: -; abundance: few; v_gene: TRBV7-9; j_gene: TRBJ1-1; CDR3nt: TGTGCCAGCAGCTTAGTTGCCCGGGGGAGGAGTGAAGCTTTCTTT; CDR3aa: CASSLVARGRSEAFF
len: 13; d_gene: -; abundance: many; v_gene: TRBV6-6; j_gene: TRBJ1-1; CDR3nt: TGTGCCAGCAGACAGGGCGAGAACACTGAAGCTTTCTTT; CDR3aa: CASRQGENTEAFF
len: 13; d_gene: TRBD1; abundance: -; v_gene: TRBV10-3; j_gene: TRBJ2-7; CDR3nt: TGTGCCATCAGTGAGTCGACAGGGACCGAGCAGTACTTC; CDR3aa: CAISESTGTEQYF
len: 14; d_gene: -; abundance: many; v_gene: TRBV6-1; j_gene: TRBJ1-1; CDR3nt: TGTGCCAGCAGACCCGGACAGCTGAACACTGAAGCTTTCTTT; CDR3aa: CASRPGQLNTEAFF
len: 16; d_gene: -; abundance: -; v_gene: TRBV7-9; j_gene: TRBJ2-1; CDR3nt: TGTGCCAGCAGCTCCTTCAAGCAAGCCCGGTACAATGAGCAGTTCTTC; CDR3aa: CASSSFKQARYNEQFF
len: 11; d_gene: -; abundance: -; v_gene: TRBV20-1; j_gene: TRBJ2-5; CDR3nt: TGCAGTGCCCGGGCACGGGAGACCCAGTACTTC; CDR3aa: CSARARETQYF
len: 14; d_gene: TRBD2; abundance: -; v_gene: TRBV5-4; j_gene: TRBJ2-1; CDR3nt: TGTGCCAGCAGCTCCGTAGCGGGCCTCGATGAGCAGTTCTTC; CDR3aa: CASSSVAGLDEQFF
len: 15; d_gene: -; abundance: -; v_gene: TRBV7-8; j_gene: TRBJ2-2; CDR3nt: TGTGCCAGCAGAGAAACGGGAGTCCGGACCGGGGAGCTGTTTTTT; CDR3aa: CASRETGVRTGELFF
len: 13; d_gene: -; abundance: few; v_gene: TRBV6-1; j_gene: TRBJ1-1; CDR3nt: TGTGCCAGCAGTGAAGTTCCGAACACTGAAGCTTTCTTT; CDR3aa: CASSEVPNTEAFF
len: 16; d_gene: TRBD2; abundance: -; v_gene: TRBV28; j_gene: TRBJ2-3; CDR3nt: TGTGCCAGCACTCCCGCTGCGGGAGGGGGCACAGATACGCAGTATTTT; CDR3aa: CASTPAAGGGTDTQYF
len: 16; d_gene: -; abundance: medium-sized; v_gene: TRBV7-2; j_gene: TRBJ1-5; CDR3nt: TGTGCCAGCAGCTTAGCTGGGGGGACAACCCCCGGGTCCCAGCATTTT; CDR3aa: CASSLAGGTTPGSQHF
len: 16; d_gene: TRBD2; abundance: few; v_gene: TRBV20-1; j_gene: TRBJ2-1; CDR3nt: TGCAGTGCTAGAGGAAGTAATGCGGGAGTGTACAATGAGCAGTTCTTC; CDR3aa: CSARGSNAGVYNEQFF
len: 14; d_gene: -; abundance: few; v_gene: TRBV6-6; j_gene: TRBJ2-1; CDR3nt: TGTGCCAGCAGTTTAGGTGGGGGGATGGATGAGCAGTTCTTC; CDR3aa: CASSLGGGMDEQFF
len: 18; d_gene: TRBD2; abundance: -; v_gene: TRBV7-2; j_gene: TRBJ2-2; CDR3nt: TGTGCCAGCAGCTTAGATGCGGGACTAGCCTTTCACACCGGGGAGCTGTTTTTT; CDR3aa: CASSLDAGLAFHTGELFF
len: 14; d_gene: TRBD1; abundance: once; v_gene: TRBV10-3; j_gene: TRBJ2-5; CDR3nt: TGTGCCATCAGTGACCAGGGACAGCAAGAGACCCAGTACTTC; CDR3aa: CAISDQGQQETQYF
len: 13; d_gene: -; abundance: many; v_gene: TRBV5-4; j_gene: TRBJ2-7; CDR3nt: TGTGCCAGCAGCTTTGGTTCGGCCTACGAGCAGTACTTC; CDR3aa: CASSFGSAYEQYF
len: 15; d_gene: -; abundance: -; v_gene: TRBV12-3/TRBV12-4; j_gene: TRBJ2-5; CDR3nt: TGTGCCAGCAGACCCGGGACGAATCCCGGGGAGACCCAGTACTTC; CDR3aa: CASRPGTNPGETQYF
len: 13; d_gene: -; abundance: few; v_gene: TRBV27; j_gene: TRBJ2-5; CDR3nt: TGTGCCAGCAGTTTATCACGCCAAGAGACCCAGTACTTC; CDR3aa: CASSLSRQETQYF
len: 15; d_gene: TRBD1; abundance: many; v_gene: TRBV7-2; j_gene: TRBJ2-4; CDR3nt: TGTGCCAGCAGCCCGGAGGGACAGGGGACAAACATTCAGTACTTC; CDR3aa: CASSPEGQGTNIQYF